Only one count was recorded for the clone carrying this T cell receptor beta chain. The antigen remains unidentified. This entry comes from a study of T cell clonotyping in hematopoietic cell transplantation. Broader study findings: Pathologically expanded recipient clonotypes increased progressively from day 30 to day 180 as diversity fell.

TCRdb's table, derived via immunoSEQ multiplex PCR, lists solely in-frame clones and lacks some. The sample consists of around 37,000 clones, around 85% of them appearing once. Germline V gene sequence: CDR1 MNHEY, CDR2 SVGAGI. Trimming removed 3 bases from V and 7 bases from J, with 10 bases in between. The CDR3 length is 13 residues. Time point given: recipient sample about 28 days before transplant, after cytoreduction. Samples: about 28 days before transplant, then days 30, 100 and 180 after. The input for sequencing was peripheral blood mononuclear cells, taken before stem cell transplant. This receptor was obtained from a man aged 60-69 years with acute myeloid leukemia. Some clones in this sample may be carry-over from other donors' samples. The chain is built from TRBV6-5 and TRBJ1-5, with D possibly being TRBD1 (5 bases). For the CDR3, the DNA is TGTGCCAGCAGTTATCAGGGTGGCCAGCCCCAGCATTTT. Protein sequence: CASSYQGGQPQHF.